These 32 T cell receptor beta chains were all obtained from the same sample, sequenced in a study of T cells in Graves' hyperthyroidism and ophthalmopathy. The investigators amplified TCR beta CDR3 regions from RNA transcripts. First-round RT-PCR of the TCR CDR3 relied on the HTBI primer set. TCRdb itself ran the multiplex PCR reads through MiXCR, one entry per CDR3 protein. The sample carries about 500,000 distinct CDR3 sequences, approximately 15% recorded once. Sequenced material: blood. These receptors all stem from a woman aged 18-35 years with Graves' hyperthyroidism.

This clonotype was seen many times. The CDR3 loop reads CASSGSGTVTEKLFF. DNA of the CDR3: TGTGCCAGTTCCGGGAGCGGGACGGTTACTGAAAAACTGTTTTTT. The chain uses TRBV11-2 and TRBJ1-4, with a possible D match to TRBD1 (5 bases). CDR1 is SGHAT, CDR2 FQNNGV, per germline. This CDR3 is built from 15 residues. Trimming cost V 9 bases and J 7 bases, with 21 bases left between them. The full variable domain, in which reference TRBV11-2 and TRBJ1-4 provide the parts outside the CDR3, is EAGVAQSPRYKIIEKRQSVAFWCNPISGHATLYWYQQILGQGPKLLIQFQNNGVVDDSQLPKDRFSAERLKGVDSTLKIQPAKLEDSAVYLCASSGSGTVTEKLFFGSGTQLSVL.

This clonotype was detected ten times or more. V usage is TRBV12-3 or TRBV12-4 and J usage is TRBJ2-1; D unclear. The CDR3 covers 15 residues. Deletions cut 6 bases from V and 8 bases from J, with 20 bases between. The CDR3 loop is CASSPRYAPLDEQFF. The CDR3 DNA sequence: TGTGCCAGCAGCCCCCGGTACGCCCCCCTGGATGAGCAGTTCTTC.

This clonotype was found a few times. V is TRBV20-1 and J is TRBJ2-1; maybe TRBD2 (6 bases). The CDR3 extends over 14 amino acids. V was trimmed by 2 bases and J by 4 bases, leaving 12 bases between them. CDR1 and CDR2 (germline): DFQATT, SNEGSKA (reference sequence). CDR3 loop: CSARPPSEYNEQFF. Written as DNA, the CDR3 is TGCAGTGCTAGACCCCCTAGCGAGTACAATGAGCAGTTCTTC.

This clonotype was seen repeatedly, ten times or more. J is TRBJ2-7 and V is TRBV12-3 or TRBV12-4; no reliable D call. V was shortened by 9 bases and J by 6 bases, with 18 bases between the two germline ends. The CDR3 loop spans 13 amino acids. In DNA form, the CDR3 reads TGTGCCAGTTCGAGTTTAGGGCCAACCGAGCAGTACTTC. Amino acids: CASSSLGPTEQYF.

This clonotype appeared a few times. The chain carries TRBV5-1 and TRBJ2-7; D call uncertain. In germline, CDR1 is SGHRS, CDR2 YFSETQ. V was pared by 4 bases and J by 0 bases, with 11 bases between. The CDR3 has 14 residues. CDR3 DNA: TGCGCCAGCAGCCCCATGGTAAGCTCCTACGAGCAGTACGTC. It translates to CASSPMVSSYEQYV.

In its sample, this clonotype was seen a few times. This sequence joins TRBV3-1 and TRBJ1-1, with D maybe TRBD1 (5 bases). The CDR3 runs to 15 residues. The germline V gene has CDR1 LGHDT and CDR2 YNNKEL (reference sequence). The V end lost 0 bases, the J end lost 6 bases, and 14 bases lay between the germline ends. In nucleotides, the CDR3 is TGTGCCAGCAGCCAAGACGTGACAGTCTCACCTGAAGCTTTCTTT. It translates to CASSQDVTVSPEAFF.

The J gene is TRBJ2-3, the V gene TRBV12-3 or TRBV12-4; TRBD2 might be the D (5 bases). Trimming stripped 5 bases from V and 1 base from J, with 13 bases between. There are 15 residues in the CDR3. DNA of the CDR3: TGTGCCAGCAGTCTATCGACTACACGCACAGATACGCAGTATTTT. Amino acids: CASSLSTTRTDTQYF.

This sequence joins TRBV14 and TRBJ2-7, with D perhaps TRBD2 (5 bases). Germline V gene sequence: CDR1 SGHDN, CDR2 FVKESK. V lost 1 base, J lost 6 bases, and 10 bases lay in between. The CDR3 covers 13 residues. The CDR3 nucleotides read TGTGCCAGCAGCCAAGCTAGGAGGACCGAGCAGTACTTC. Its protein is CASSQARRTEQYF.

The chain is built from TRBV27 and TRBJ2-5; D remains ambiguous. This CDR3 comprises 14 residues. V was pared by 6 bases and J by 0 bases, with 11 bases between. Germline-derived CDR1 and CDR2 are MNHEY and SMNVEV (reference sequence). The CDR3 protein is CASSPVGYQETQYF. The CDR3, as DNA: TGTGCCAGCAGCCCGGTAGGGTACCAAGAGACCCAGTACTTC.

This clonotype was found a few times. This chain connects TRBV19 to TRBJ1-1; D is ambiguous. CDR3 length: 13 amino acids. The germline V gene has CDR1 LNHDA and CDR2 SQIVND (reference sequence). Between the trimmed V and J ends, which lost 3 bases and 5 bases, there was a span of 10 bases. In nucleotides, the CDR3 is TGTGCCAGTAGTATCGGGGAGAAGACTGAAGCTTTCTTT. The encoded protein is CASSIGEKTEAFF.

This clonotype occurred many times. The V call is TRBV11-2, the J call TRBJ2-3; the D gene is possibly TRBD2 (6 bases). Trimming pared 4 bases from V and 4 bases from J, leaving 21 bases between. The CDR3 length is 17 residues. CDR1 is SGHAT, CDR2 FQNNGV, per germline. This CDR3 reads CASSSPEERVVADTQYF. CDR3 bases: TGTGCCAGCAGCTCCCCGGAGGAGCGGGTAGTCGCAGATACGCAGTATTTT.

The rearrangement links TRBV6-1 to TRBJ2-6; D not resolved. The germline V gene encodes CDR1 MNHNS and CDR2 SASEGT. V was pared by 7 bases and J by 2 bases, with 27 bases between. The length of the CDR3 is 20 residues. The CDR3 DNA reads TGTGCCAGCATTTCGACCCGAGAGACACTATGGCGAACTGGGGCCAACGTCCTGACTTTC. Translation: CASISTRETLWRTGANVLTF.

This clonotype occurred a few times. CDR3 in DNA: TGTGCCAGCAGGGAAACAGGGGTTCGGGGCTACACCTTC. The encoded protein is CASRETGVRGYTF. This chain links TRBV6-1 with TRBJ1-2, with 7 bases fitting TRBD1. There are 13 residues in the CDR3. The germline CDR1 and CDR2 sequences are MNHNS and SASEGT. Unmatched junction bases numbered 9, after V lost 6 bases and J lost 8 bases.

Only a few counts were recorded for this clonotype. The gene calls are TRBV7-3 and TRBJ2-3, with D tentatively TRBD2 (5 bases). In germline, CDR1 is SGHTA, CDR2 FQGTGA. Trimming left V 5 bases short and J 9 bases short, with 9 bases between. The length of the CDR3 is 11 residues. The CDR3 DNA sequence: TGTGCCAGCAGCCCACGAGGGACGCAGTATTTT. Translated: CASSPRGTQYF.

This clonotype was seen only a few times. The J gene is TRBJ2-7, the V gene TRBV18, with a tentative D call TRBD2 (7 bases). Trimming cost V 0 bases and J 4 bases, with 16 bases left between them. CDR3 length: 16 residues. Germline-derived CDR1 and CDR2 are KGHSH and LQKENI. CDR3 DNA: TGTGCCAGCTCACCACCGGGGGGGCCCGTATCGTACGAGCAGTACTTC. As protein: CASSPPGGPVSYEQYF.

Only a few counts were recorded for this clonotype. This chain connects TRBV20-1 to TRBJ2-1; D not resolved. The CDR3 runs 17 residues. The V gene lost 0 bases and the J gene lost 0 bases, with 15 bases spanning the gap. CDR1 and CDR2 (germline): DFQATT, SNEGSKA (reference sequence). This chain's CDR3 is CSARERRRQSSYNEQFF. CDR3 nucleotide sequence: TGCAGTGCTAGAGAAAGAAGGCGGCAGAGCTCCTACAATGAGCAGTTCTTC.

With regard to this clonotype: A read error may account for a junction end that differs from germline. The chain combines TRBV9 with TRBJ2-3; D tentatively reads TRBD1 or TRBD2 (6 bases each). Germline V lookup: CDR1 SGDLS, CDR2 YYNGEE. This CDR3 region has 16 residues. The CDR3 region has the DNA TGTGCCAGCAGCGTGAGTGTGGGGGGCCTCACAGGTACGCAGTATTTT. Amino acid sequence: CASSVSVGGLTGTQYF.

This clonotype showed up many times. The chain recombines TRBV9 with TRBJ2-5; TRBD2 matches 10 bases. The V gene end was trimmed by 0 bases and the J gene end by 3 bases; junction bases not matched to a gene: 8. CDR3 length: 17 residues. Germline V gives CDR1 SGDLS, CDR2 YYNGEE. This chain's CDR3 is CASSVAPASGREETQYF. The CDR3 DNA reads TGTGCCAGCAGCGTAGCCCCAGCTAGCGGGAGAGAAGAGACCCAGTACTTC.

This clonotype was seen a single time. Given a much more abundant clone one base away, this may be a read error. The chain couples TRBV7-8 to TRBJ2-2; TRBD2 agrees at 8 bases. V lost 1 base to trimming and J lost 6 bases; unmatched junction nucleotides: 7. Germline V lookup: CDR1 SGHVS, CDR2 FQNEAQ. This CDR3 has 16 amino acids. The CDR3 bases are TGTGCCAGCAGCTTAGGGTCGGGAGGGCCCGCCGGGGAGCTGTTTTTT. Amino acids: CASSLGSGGPAGELFF.

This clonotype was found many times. CDR3: CASSVTGQMTDTQYF. CDR3 DNA: TGTGCCAGCAGTGTCACGGGACAAATGACAGATACGCAGTATTTT. The chain employs TRBV28 and TRBJ2-3, with a possible D match to TRBD1 (6 bases). V gave up 5 bases and J gave up 3 bases, with 15 bases separating them. CDR1 is MDHEN, CDR2 SYDVKM, per germline. The CDR3 spans 15 residues. The full variable domain, its missing parts supplied by reference TRBV28 and TRBJ2-3, is DVKVTQSSRYLVKRTGEKVFLECVQDMDHENMFWYRQDPGLGLRLIYFSYDVKMKEKGDIPEGYSVSREKKERFSLILESASTNQTSMYLCASSVTGQMTDTQYFGPGTRLTVL.

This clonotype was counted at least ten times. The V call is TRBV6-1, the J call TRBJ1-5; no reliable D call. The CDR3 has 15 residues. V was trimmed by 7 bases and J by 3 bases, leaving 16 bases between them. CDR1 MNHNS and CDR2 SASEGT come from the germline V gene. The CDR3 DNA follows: TGTGCCAGCAAAAGAGAAGCGAGGGCCAATCAGCCCCAGCATTTT. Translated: CASKREARANQPQHF.

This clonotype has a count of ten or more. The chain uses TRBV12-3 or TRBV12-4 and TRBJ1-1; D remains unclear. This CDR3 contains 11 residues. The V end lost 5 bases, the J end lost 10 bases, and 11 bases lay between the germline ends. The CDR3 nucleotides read TGTGCCAGCAGTGTAGGGTTGAGAGCTTTCTTT. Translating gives CASSVGLRAFF.

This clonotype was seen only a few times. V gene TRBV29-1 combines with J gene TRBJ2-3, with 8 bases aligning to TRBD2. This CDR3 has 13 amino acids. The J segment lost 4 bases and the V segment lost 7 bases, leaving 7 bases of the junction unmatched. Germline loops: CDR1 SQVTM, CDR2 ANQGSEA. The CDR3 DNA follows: TGCAGCGGATTTAGCGGGACGGCAGATACGCAGTATTTT. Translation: CSGFSGTADTQYF.

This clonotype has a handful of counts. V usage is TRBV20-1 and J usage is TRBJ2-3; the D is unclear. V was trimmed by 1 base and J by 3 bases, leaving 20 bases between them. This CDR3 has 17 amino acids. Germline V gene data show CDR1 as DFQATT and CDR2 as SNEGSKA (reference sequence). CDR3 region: CSARGSVRATQTDTQYF. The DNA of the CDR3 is TGCAGTGCTAGAGGTTCGGTTCGAGCGACTCAAACAGATACGCAGTATTTT.

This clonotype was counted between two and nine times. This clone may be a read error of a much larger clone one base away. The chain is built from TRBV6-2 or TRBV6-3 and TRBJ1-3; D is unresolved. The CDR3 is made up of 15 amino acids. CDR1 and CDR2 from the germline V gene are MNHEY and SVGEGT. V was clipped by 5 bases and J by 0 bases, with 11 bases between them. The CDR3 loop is CASSGNISSGNTIYF. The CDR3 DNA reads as TGTGCCAGCAGTGGGAACATCTCCTCTGGAAACACCATATATTTT.

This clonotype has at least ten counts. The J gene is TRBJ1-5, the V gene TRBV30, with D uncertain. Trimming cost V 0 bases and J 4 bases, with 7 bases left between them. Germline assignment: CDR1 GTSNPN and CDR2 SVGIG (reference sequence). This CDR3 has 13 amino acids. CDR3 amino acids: CAWSVTANQPQHF. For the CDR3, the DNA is TGTGCCTGGAGTGTGACGGCTAATCAGCCCCAGCATTTT.

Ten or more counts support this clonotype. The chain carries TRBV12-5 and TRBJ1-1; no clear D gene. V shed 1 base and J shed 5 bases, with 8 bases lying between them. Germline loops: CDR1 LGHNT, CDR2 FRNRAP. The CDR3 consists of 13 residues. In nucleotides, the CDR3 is TGTGCTAGTGGTTTGGAGCGTGGGACTGAAGCTTTCTTT. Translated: CASGLERGTEAFF.

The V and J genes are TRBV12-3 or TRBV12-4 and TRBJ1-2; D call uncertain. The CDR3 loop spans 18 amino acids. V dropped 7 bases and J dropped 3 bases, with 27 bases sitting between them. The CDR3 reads CASKRGFMGAYFDYGYTF. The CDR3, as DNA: TGTGCCAGCAAACGAGGGTTTATGGGTGCTTATTTTGACTATGGCTACACCTTC.

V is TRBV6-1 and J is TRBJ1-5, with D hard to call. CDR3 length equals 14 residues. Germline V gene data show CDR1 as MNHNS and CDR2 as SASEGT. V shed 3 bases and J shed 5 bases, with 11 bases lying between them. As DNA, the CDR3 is TGTGCCAGCAGTGATTATGGGTCCGATCAGCCCCAGCATTTT. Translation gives CASSDYGSDQPQHF.

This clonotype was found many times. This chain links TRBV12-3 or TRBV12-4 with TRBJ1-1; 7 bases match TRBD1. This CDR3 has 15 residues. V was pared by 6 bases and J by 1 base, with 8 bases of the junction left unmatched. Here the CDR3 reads CASSPGDSRNTEAFF. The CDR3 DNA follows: TGTGCCAGCAGCCCCGGGGACAGCAGGAACACTGAAGCTTTCTTT.

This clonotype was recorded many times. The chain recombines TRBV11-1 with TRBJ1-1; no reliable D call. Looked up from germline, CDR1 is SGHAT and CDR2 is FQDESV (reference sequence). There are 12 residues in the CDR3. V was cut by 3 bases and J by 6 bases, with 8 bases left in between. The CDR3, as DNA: TGTGCCAGCAGCTTCACTACACCTGAAGCTTTCTTT. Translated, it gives CASSFTTPEAFF.

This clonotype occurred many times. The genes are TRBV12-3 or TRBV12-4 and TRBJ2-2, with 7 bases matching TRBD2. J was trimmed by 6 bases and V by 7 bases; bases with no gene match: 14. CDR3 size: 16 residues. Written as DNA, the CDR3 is TGTGCCAGCACCGGATTCGGGGCGGGAGAGGCCGGGGAGCTGTTTTTT. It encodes CASTGFGAGEAGELFF.